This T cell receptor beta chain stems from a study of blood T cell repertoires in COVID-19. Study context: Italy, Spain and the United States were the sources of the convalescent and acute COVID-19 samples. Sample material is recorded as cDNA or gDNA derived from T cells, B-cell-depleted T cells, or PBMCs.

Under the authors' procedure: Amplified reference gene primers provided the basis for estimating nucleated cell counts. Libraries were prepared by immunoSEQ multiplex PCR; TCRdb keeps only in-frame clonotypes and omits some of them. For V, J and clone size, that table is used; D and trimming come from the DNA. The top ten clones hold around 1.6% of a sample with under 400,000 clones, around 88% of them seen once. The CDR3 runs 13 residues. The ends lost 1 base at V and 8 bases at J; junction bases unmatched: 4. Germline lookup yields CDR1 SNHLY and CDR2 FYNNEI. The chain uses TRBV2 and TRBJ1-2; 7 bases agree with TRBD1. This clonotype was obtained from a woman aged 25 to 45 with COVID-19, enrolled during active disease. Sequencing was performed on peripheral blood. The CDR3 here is CASSEVQGGGYTF. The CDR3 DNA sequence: TGTGCCAGCAGTGAAGTTCAGGGGGGAGGCTACACCTTC.